This T cell receptor beta chain was recorded in a study of T cells in Graves' hyperthyroidism and ophthalmopathy. The germline CDR1 and CDR2 sequences are SGHTA and FQGTGA. The CDR3 length is 15 residues. V dropped 6 bases and J dropped 1; count of bases not matched to a gene: 6. This clonotype showed up many times. The TCR beta CDR3 regions underwent amplification using RNA transcripts as the source. Carried out on the TCR CDR3, a first-round RT-PCR used the HTBI primer set. MiXCR, run by TCRdb on the multiplex PCR reads, gives a single entry per CDR3 protein. The top ten clones hold approximately 8% of a sample with 550,000 to 800,000 distinct CDR3 sequences, roughly 17% of them seen once.

The V and J genes are TRBV7-3 and TRBJ1-1; the match to TRBD1 covers 9 bases. The origin of this receptor is a man aged 18 to 30 with Graves' hyperthyroidism. Sequencing was performed on blood. Here the CDR3 reads CASRAGGQGNTEAFF. For the CDR3, the DNA is TGTGCCAGCAGGGCAGGGGGACAGGGGAACACTGAAGCTTTCTTT.